This record looks at one T cell receptor beta chain sequence and its context. Its antigen remains unknown. The sample comes from a study of CD8 T cells in ankylosing spondylitis. For TCR beta, libraries came from quantitative 5'-RACE with molecular barcodes. In TCRdb, the 5' RACE reads were re-called with MiXCR into one record per CDR3 protein. Here the sample spans around 300,000 distinct CDR3 sequences, less than 25% being singletons. The V and J ends lost 5 bases and 4 bases respectively, with 15 bases between them. This CDR3 is built from 14 residues. From germline, CDR1 is LNHDA and CDR2 SQIVND (reference sequence). General study points: Significant enrichment of disease-linked clones was reportedly seen in matched ankylosing spondylitis synovial fluid.

The origin of this receptor is a female donor with ankylosing spondylitis or in good health (not recorded which). V gene TRBV19 combines with J gene TRBJ2-7; a weak D match, TRBD1 (6 bases). The source material was blood, either unsorted or a sorted T cell fraction (not recorded which). CDR3 in amino acids: CASSPNTGSYEQYF. The CDR3 coding sequence is TGTGCCAGTAGTCCTAATACAGGGAGTTACGAGCAGTACTTC.